The rows below give T cell receptor beta chains drawn from one sample of a study of T-cell memory formation after mild COVID-19. TCRdb re-called the 5' RACE reads through MiXCR, storing one row per CDR3 protein. This sample carries a few hundred thousand distinct CDR3 sequences, around 15% of them seen once, and the ten largest clones take 22%. Sequenced input: PBMCs or a T cell subset sorted from them (not recorded which). The receptor set was obtained from a man aged 18 to 29 who had mild COVID-19 (a few samples of this study predate the infection). Cell type and time point are not known. CDR3s include the opening cysteine and the closing phenylalanine or tryptophan. The D gene is left open where the match is weak. Part of the rows lack a size; the others show once, few, many or a class for expanded clones.

d_call j_call clone_size v_call cdr3_nt cdr3_aa
. TRBJ1-2 many TRBV15 TGTGCCACCAGCAGAGGCGACACCTCGATCCGTAACTATGGCTACACCTTC CATSRGDTSIRNYGYTF
TRBD2 TRBJ2-3 few TRBV27 TGTGCCAGCAGTTCCCACCTGACTAGCGGTTCTCCAGATACGCAGTATTTT CASSSHLTSGSPDTQYF
TRBD2 TRBJ2-5 . TRBV7-2 TGTGCCAGCAGCTTAGTGCGGGGGAGCCAAGAGACCCAGTACTTC CASSLVRGSQETQYF
. TRBJ2-3 few TRBV5-6 TGTGCCAGCAGCTTGTCGGCTACGCAGTATTTT CASSLSATQYF
. TRBJ2-6 . TRBV20-1 TGCAGTGCTAGAGTGGCTCCTGGGGCCAACGTCCTGACTTTC CSARVAPGANVLTF
TRBD1 TRBJ2-5 once TRBV20-1 TGCAGTGCCCTAAGACAGGGAGAGACCCAGTACTTC CSALRQGETQYF
. TRBJ1-1 . TRBV29-1 TGCAGCGTTGTCTCGGGACGGGAAGCTTTCTTT CSVVSGREAFF
TRBD2 TRBJ2-5 . TRBV7-2 TGTGCCAGCAGCCACTACCCCGGGACTAGCGCCTCCCAAGAGACCCAGTACTTC CASSHYPGTSASQETQYF
. TRBJ1-1 few TRBV20-1 TGCAGTGCTACGGGGCAGACCGAAGCTTTCTTT CSATGQTEAFF
. TRBJ2-2 few TRBV6-1 TGTGCCAGCAGACCCGAGTGGGGGAAGAGCGGGGAGCTGTTTTTT CASRPEWGKSGELFF
TRBD1 TRBJ1-6 . TRBV6-5 TGTGCCAGCAGTTACACTGCGACAGGGGGTCCTTCACCCCTCCACTTT CASSYTATGGPSPLHF
TRBD2 TRBJ2-2 . TRBV9 TGTGCCAGCAGCGTAGTCCCTAGCGGTAGGACCGGGGAGCTGTTTTTT CASSVVPSGRTGELFF
TRBD2 TRBJ2-2 many TRBV5-5 TGTGCCAGCAGCTTGAGACTAGCGGGTGCGGTCGGGGAGCTGTTTTTT CASSLRLAGAVGELFF
TRBD1 TRBJ1-5 . TRBV24-1 TGTGCCAACCCTGTGCAGGGGGCCTATAGCAATCAGCCCCAGCATTTT CANPVQGAYSNQPQHF
TRBD1 TRBJ1-5 . TRBV12-3/TRBV12-4 TGTGCCAGCAGTTTCGTAGGACAGGGCAGGCAGCCCCAGCATTTT CASSFVGQGRQPQHF
. TRBJ2-5 . TRBV27 TGTGCCAGCAGGTCACAGGGCCTCCAAGAGACCCAGTACTTC CASRSQGLQETQYF
TRBD2 TRBJ2-6 few TRBV7-9 TGTGCCAGCCCGGGGGGGCGCATAGGTGGGGCCAACGTCCTGACTTTC CASPGGRIGGANVLTF
. TRBJ1-4 . TRBV5-4 TGTGCCAGCAGCAGCAAACAGGGACGGGAAAAACTGTTTTTT CASSSKQGREKLFF
TRBD2 TRBJ2-1 . TRBV20-1 TGCAGTGCCACGCAGGGACTAGGAGCTGAGCAGTTCTTC CSATQGLGAEQFF
TRBD2 TRBJ2-1 many TRBV20-1 TGCAGTGCTCTCCTAGCGGGGGGACTAAGTCATGAGCAGTTCTTC CSALLAGGLSHEQFF
TRBD1 TRBJ2-2 . TRBV6-5 TGTGCCAGCAGTGCGGGACAGGATAACACCGGGGAGCTGTTTTTT CASSAGQDNTGELFF
. TRBJ2-3 . TRBV4-1 TGCGCCAGCAGCCCCCCAGTACCAGATACGCAGTATTTT CASSPPVPDTQYF
. TRBJ2-5 . TRBV7-7 TGTGCTAGCAGCAAGGCTACAGGTCAAGAGACCCAGTACTTC CASSKATGQETQYF
. TRBJ2-1 . TRBV29-1 TGCAGCGTTGTAGAACGTGAGCAGTTCTTC CSVVEREQFF
. TRBJ1-1 . TRBV18 TGTGCCAGCTCACCCATATTCAGGGCGTCGAACACTGAAGCTTTCTTT CASSPIFRASNTEAFF
TRBD1 TRBJ2-3 once TRBV3-1 TGTGCCAGCAGCCAAGTTACTTCGGGACAGGTTGGAACAGATACGCAGTATTTT CASSQVTSGQVGTDTQYF
TRBD1 TRBJ2-5 . TRBV18 TGTGCCAGCTCTCTCCCTGGGACAGAAGAGACCCAGTACTTC CASSLPGTEETQYF
. TRBJ1-6 . TRBV5-1 TGCGACAGCAGCTTGGGCAGGAGCTCCTATAATTCACCCCTCCACTTT CDSSLGRSSYNSPLHF